This entry is about one T cell receptor beta chain. Germline-derived CDR1 and CDR2 are SGHTA and FQGNSA. The CDR3 has 16 amino acids. V gave up 4 bases and J gave up 2 bases, with 14 bases separating them. The sample comes from a study of blood T cell repertoires in COVID-19. About the research overall: PBMCs, B-cell-depleted T cells, or T cells were the source of the cDNA or gDNA that made up the material.

In the study's own analysis: Amplifying reference gene primers gave estimates of nucleated cell counts. The table came from immunoSEQ multiplex PCR; TCRdb's copy has only in-frame clones and leaves some out. V, J and clone size derive from that table, while D and trimming were established from the DNA sequence. The table includes 150,000 or so clones, around nine tenths detected once. Material: peripheral blood. The V and J genes are TRBV7-2 and TRBJ2-2; TRBD1 might be the D (6 bases). This receptor was identified in a human donor in a cohort sampled during active COVID-19. CDR3 region: CASSSPGHINTGELFF. CDR3 in DNA: TGTGCCAGCAGCTCACCGGGACACATCAACACCGGGGAGCTGTTTTTT.